This T cell receptor (beta chain) was identified during a study of prognosis after radiotherapy for stage I lung cancer. Study at large: Among the patients, several developed distant metastases after radiotherapy at a median of 7 months, and approximately 15 showed no significant progression. The study, taken as a whole, reports: As reported, TRBV and TRBJ gene usage differed between patients who had metastases and those who did not.

J was trimmed by 4 bases and V by 2 bases; bases with no gene match: 8. Germline V CDR1 and CDR2: SGHDT, YYEEEE. This CDR3 contains 15 residues. Genomic DNA was the source, and TCR beta CDR3 was amplified from it by two-round multiplex PCR. Primers were specific to each TRBV and TRBJ gene in first-round PCR. MiXCR was run by TCRdb on the multiplex PCR reads, yielding one entry per CDR3 protein. The sample has tens of thousands of distinct CDR3 sequences, around 24% seen once. This clonotype was counted at least ten times. The target antigen is unknown. This receptor was obtained from a donor older than 45 with non-small cell lung cancer. The chain employs TRBV5-6 and TRBJ1-2; the match to TRBD1 covers 7 bases. The sequences come from PBMCs, collected before or after stereotactic body radiation therapy (not recorded which). The CDR3 DNA sequence: TGTGCCAGCAGCTTAGCAGGGGGGCCTGTCTATGGCTACACCTTC. Its translation: CASSLAGGPVYGYTF.